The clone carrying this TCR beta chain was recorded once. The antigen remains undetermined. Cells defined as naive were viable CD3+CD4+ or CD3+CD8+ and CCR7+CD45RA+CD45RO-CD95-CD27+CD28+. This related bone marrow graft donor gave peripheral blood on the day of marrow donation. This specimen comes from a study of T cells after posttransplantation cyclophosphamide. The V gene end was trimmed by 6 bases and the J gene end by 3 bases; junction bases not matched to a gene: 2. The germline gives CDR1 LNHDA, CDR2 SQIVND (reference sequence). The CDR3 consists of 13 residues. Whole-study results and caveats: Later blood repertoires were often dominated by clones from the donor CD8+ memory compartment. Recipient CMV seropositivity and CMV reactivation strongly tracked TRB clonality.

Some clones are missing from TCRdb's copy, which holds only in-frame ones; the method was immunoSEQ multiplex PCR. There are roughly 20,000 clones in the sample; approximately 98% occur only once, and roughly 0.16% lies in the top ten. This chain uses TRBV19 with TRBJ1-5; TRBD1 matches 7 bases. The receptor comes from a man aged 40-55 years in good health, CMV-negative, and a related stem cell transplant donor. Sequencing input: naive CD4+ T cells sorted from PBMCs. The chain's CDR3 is CASRTGSNQPQHF. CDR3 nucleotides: TGTGCCAGTAGGACAGGGTCCAATCAGCCCCAGCATTTT.